These T cell receptor beta chains were read from a single sample in a study of early stage breast cancer tumors. Sequenced by immunoSEQ multiplex PCR; TCRdb stores in-frame clones only, minus some. The data hold tens of thousands of clones, with roughly two thirds observed a single time. The sample was blood. All receptors come from a person aged 45 to 59 with breast cancer. CDR3s include the opening cysteine and the closing phenylalanine or tryptophan. The D gene is left open where the match is weak. The listing skips clone size in some rows; elsewhere it reads once, few, many or a size class.

d_call: -
j_call: TRBJ1-1
clone_size: few
v_call: TRBV6-1
cdr3_nt: TGTGCCAGCAGTGAAGCTGGGGCGAAGGCTGAAGCTTTCTTT
cdr3_aa: CASSEAGAKAEAFF

d_call: -
j_call: TRBJ2-5
clone_size: once
v_call: TRBV7-9
cdr3_nt: TGTGCCAGCAGCTTATTAAGAGAGACCCAGTACTTC
cdr3_aa: CASSLLRETQYF

d_call: TRBD1
j_call: TRBJ2-7
clone_size: -
v_call: TRBV29-1
cdr3_nt: TGCAGCGTTGCCGGGACAGGGTCTTACGAGCAGTACTTC
cdr3_aa: CSVAGTGSYEQYF

d_call: -
j_call: TRBJ1-1
clone_size: -
v_call: TRBV6-5
cdr3_nt: TGTGCCAGCAGTTACTCAGGGGTCACTGAAGCTTTCTTT
cdr3_aa: CASSYSGVTEAFF

d_call: TRBD2
j_call: TRBJ2-1
clone_size: -
v_call: TRBV10-3
cdr3_nt: TGTGCCACGGCGGGGACTAGCGGGATGTTCAATGAGCAGTTCTTC
cdr3_aa: CATAGTSGMFNEQFF

d_call: -
j_call: TRBJ1-2
clone_size: -
v_call: TRBV4-3
cdr3_nt: TGCGCCAGCAGAAGGGACAACCTTGGCTACACCTTC
cdr3_aa: CASRRDNLGYTF

d_call: TRBD1
j_call: TRBJ2-3
clone_size: -
v_call: TRBV5-1
cdr3_nt: TGCGCCAGCAGCTCGGGACAGGGGGGAACAGATACGCAGTATTTT
cdr3_aa: CASSSGQGGTDTQYF

d_call: -
j_call: TRBJ2-1
clone_size: once
v_call: TRBV23-1
cdr3_nt: TGCGCCAGCAGTCCTCAAGGACCGTACAATGAGCAGTTCTTC
cdr3_aa: CASSPQGPYNEQFF

d_call: TRBD2
j_call: TRBJ2-5
clone_size: once
v_call: TRBV6-1
cdr3_nt: TGTGCCAGCACCCTCATGGGACTAGCTGGCGAGACCCAGTACTTC
cdr3_aa: CASTLMGLAGETQYF

d_call: TRBD1
j_call: TRBJ2-7
clone_size: -
v_call: TRBV5-1
cdr3_nt: TGCGCCAGCAGCCTCCGGACAGGGGAGTTCGAGCAGTACTTC
cdr3_aa: CASSLRTGEFEQYF

d_call: -
j_call: TRBJ2-2
clone_size: once
v_call: TRBV6-1
cdr3_nt: TGTGCCAGCAGTGAGGGGGGCTATTACACCGGGGAGCTGTTTTTT
cdr3_aa: CASSEGGYYTGELFF

d_call: -
j_call: TRBJ1-5
clone_size: -
v_call: TRBV7-2
cdr3_nt: TGTGCCAGCAGCTTAGGGGCCAGAGCCGATCAGCCCCAGCATTTT
cdr3_aa: CASSLGARADQPQHF

d_call: TRBD2
j_call: TRBJ2-3
clone_size: -
v_call: TRBV18
cdr3_nt: TGTGCCAGCTCATTTGCTAGCGGGAGGCCGGTAGCCCCCGATACGCAGTATTTT
cdr3_aa: CASSFASGRPVAPDTQYF

d_call: TRBD2
j_call: TRBJ2-1
clone_size: once
v_call: TRBV12-5
cdr3_nt: TGTGCTAGTGGTTTGGTTACTAGCGGGAGGACGAATGAGCAGTTCTTC
cdr3_aa: CASGLVTSGRTNEQFF

d_call: TRBD1
j_call: TRBJ2-1
clone_size: -
v_call: TRBV7-2
cdr3_nt: TGTGCCAGCAGCTTAGACAGGGGGCAATACAATGAGCAGTTCTTC
cdr3_aa: CASSLDRGQYNEQFF

d_call: -
j_call: TRBJ2-1
clone_size: -
v_call: TRBV7-2
cdr3_nt: TGTGCCAGCAGCCCCTGGGCAGGGGAGCAGTTCTTC
cdr3_aa: CASSPWAGEQFF

d_call: TRBD1
j_call: TRBJ2-7
clone_size: -
v_call: TRBV5-6
cdr3_nt: TGTGCCAGCAGCTTGGGTGGGTCCCGACAGGGACGAGACTCCTACGAGCAGTACTTC
cdr3_aa: CASSLGGSRQGRDSYEQYF

d_call: TRBD2
j_call: TRBJ2-2
clone_size: -
v_call: TRBV2
cdr3_nt: TGTGCCAGCAGCCCCGGACTAGCGGGAGCAGCCGGGGAGCTGTTTTTT
cdr3_aa: CASSPGLAGAAGELFF

d_call: -
j_call: TRBJ2-1
clone_size: -
v_call: TRBV9
cdr3_nt: TGTGCCAGCAGCGTAGATGATGCCCGCGGTGAGCAGTTCTTC
cdr3_aa: CASSVDDARGEQFF

d_call: -
j_call: TRBJ2-3
clone_size: -
v_call: TRBV11-2
cdr3_nt: TGTGCCAGCAGCTTAGTCGGTAGCCCACCCACAGATACGCAGTATTTT
cdr3_aa: CASSLVGSPPTDTQYF

d_call: -
j_call: TRBJ1-1
clone_size: -
v_call: TRBV4-2
cdr3_nt: TGTGCCAGCAGCCGCGGGGCAGGGACCACTGAAGCTTTCTTT
cdr3_aa: CASSRGAGTTEAFF

d_call: -
j_call: TRBJ2-4
clone_size: few
v_call: TRBV13
cdr3_nt: TGTGCCAGCAGCTTAGGAGAAGAATTAGCCAAAAACATTCAGTACTTC
cdr3_aa: CASSLGEELAKNIQYF

d_call: -
j_call: TRBJ1-1
clone_size: -
v_call: TRBV11-3
cdr3_nt: TGTGCCAGCAGCCTTCATCGAGCGGCTAAGGCTTTCTTT
cdr3_aa: CASSLHRAAKAFF

d_call: TRBD1
j_call: TRBJ2-7
clone_size: -
v_call: TRBV19
cdr3_nt: TGTGCCAGTAGTATGGGGACAGATTTCTACGAGCAGTACTTC
cdr3_aa: CASSMGTDFYEQYF

d_call: TRBD2
j_call: TRBJ2-3
clone_size: once
v_call: TRBV6-5
cdr3_nt: TGTGCCAGCACCGAAATTCTAGCGGGAGAAGATACGCAGTATTTT
cdr3_aa: CASTEILAGEDTQYF

d_call: TRBD1
j_call: TRBJ2-1
clone_size: once
v_call: TRBV5-1
cdr3_nt: TGCGCCAGCAGCTTGGTCACAGGGGAGTACAATGAGCAGTTCTTC
cdr3_aa: CASSLVTGEYNEQFF

d_call: TRBD1
j_call: TRBJ2-3
clone_size: few
v_call: TRBV5-4
cdr3_nt: TGTGCCAGCAGCTGGCCGGACAGGGGCGCGCAGTATTTT
cdr3_aa: CASSWPDRGAQYF

d_call: -
j_call: TRBJ2-7
clone_size: few
v_call: TRBV7-9
cdr3_nt: TGTGCCAGCAGCCCAAATACGGTAGGGCAGTACTTC
cdr3_aa: CASSPNTVGQYF

d_call: TRBD2
j_call: TRBJ2-7
clone_size: -
v_call: TRBV4-2
cdr3_nt: TGTGCCAGCAGCCAAGATATGGCTAGCGGGGGGGAGGAGCAGTACTTC
cdr3_aa: CASSQDMASGGEEQYF

d_call: TRBD2
j_call: TRBJ2-1
clone_size: -
v_call: TRBV29-1
cdr3_nt: TGCAGCGGGACACCGGGACTACTATACAATGAGCAGTTCTTC
cdr3_aa: CSGTPGLLYNEQFF

d_call: -
j_call: TRBJ2-7
clone_size: few
v_call: TRBV5-1
cdr3_nt: TGCGCCAGCAGCTTTTTGGCGGGGGCGGAGGAGCAGTACTTC
cdr3_aa: CASSFLAGAEEQYF

d_call: -
j_call: TRBJ2-7
clone_size: -
v_call: TRBV27
cdr3_nt: TGTGCCAGCAGGGCACAGGGATCGGCCTACGAGCAGTACTTC
cdr3_aa: CASRAQGSAYEQYF

d_call: TRBD2
j_call: TRBJ2-1
clone_size: -
v_call: TRBV5-6
cdr3_nt: TGTGCCAGCAGCTCCGGGACTAGCATGAATGAGCAGTTCTTC
cdr3_aa: CASSSGTSMNEQFF

d_call: TRBD2
j_call: TRBJ2-7
clone_size: -
v_call: TRBV29-1
cdr3_nt: TGCAGCGTTGAGCCAGCGGGAGCCTACGAGCAGTACTTC
cdr3_aa: CSVEPAGAYEQYF

d_call: -
j_call: TRBJ2-1
clone_size: few
v_call: TRBV6-4
cdr3_nt: TGTGCCAGCAGTGAAGGCGGCAGGAGGTTCTTC
cdr3_aa: CASSEGGRRFF

d_call: -
j_call: TRBJ2-7
clone_size: -
v_call: TRBV5-1
cdr3_nt: TGCGCCAGCAGCTTTGGCAGGGGCACCTACGAGCAGTACTTC
cdr3_aa: CASSFGRGTYEQYF

d_call: -
j_call: TRBJ2-5
clone_size: -
v_call: TRBV7-7
cdr3_nt: TGTGCTAGCAGCCGAGGGACCCAAGAGACCCAGTACTTC
cdr3_aa: CASSRGTQETQYF

d_call: TRBD1
j_call: TRBJ1-1
clone_size: few
v_call: TRBV2
cdr3_nt: TGTGCCAGCAGTGCAGGGGGCGGCCAATTGACTGAAGCTTTCTTT
cdr3_aa: CASSAGGGQLTEAFF

d_call: -
j_call: TRBJ1-5
clone_size: few
v_call: TRBV5-6
cdr3_nt: TGTGCCAGCAGCTTGCTTGGGGGCCAGCCCCAGCATTTT
cdr3_aa: CASSLLGGQPQHF

d_call: -
j_call: TRBJ2-7
clone_size: -
v_call: TRBV5-1
cdr3_nt: TGCGCCACCCAAATACAGCCACAGAGCTCCTACGAGCAGTACTTC
cdr3_aa: CATQIQPQSSYEQYF

d_call: TRBD2
j_call: TRBJ2-5
clone_size: -
v_call: TRBV6-5
cdr3_nt: TGTGCCAGCAGTTACGGGGAGGGAGGGTTCGAGACCCAGTACTTC
cdr3_aa: CASSYGEGGFETQYF

d_call: -
j_call: TRBJ1-1
clone_size: -
v_call: TRBV30
cdr3_nt: TGTGCCTGGAGAGCGCAGGGTCGAAGTGAAGCTTTCTTT
cdr3_aa: CAWRAQGRSEAFF